The sequence of this TCR beta chain was determined in a study of regulatory T cells in long-lasting Graves disease. The ends were cut back, 7 bases at V and 0 bases at J, with 10 bases in the middle. Germline lookup yields CDR1 LNHDA and CDR2 SQIVND (reference sequence). The length of the CDR3 is 14 residues. Indicated time point: newly diagnosed GD, antithyroid drugs for less than 3 months. The TCR library was made from RNA that had been extracted from PBMCs in TRIzol. Patients came through an endocrinology department, and that department was in Xi'an, China. To make TCR beta libraries, researchers used iRepertoire HTBI primers and Arm-PCR of CDR3 regions. TCRdb re-called the multiplex PCR reads with MiXCR, one entry per CDR3 protein. The sample has 510,000 or so distinct CDR3 sequences, around 11% seen once. This sample was also put to use in a study of T cells in Graves' hyperthyroidism and ophthalmopathy. This second study says: Patients aged 18 to 65 had newly diagnosed hyperthyroidism of under 2 months' duration.

The sample here was peripheral blood mononuclear cells (PBMCs), taken at new diagnosis, from a patient treated with antithyroid drugs. This chain joins TRBV19 and TRBJ2-1, with D maybe TRBD2 (5 bases). This sequence was found in a woman aged 30 to 39 with Graves disease. The CDR3 loop reads CASTSPNSYNEQFF. Here the CDR3 DNA reads TGTGCCAGTACTAGCCCAAACTCCTACAATGAGCAGTTCTTC.